This T cell receptor (beta chain) was retrieved from a study of chemoradiotherapy in HPV16-positive cancers. Study overall: Candidate HPV-specific clones and shared TCR motifs came from a couple of HPV16-positive patients.

The CDR3 length is 14 residues. CDR1 is KGHSH and CDR2 is LQKENI in the germline V gene. V shed 1 base and J shed 9 bases, with 15 bases lying between them. Only in-frame clones appear in the TCRdb table, and some are missing; sequencing was by immunoSEQ multiplex PCR. The sample lists fewer than 15,000 clones; roughly 93% were seen once. Findings and limits, study-wide: Better recurrence-free survival went with HPV-responsive T-cell expansion in HPV16-positive patients. Functional assays defining HPV-specific T cells used only two HPV16-positive patients. During treatment, candidate HPV-specific clones and E7-related motifs expanded in tumor.

Notes on this clone: Its target is unknown.

Sequences were derived from blood, sampled from a patient who underwent chemoradiotherapy. The receptor was derived from a human donor with HPV-associated anogenital cancer. The genes are TRBV18 and TRBJ2-5; D is possibly TRBD1 (5 bases). The CDR3 DNA reads TGTGCCAGCTCACCACGGAGTCAGTTAGGGGCCCAGTACTTC. Its protein product is CASSPRSQLGAQYF.